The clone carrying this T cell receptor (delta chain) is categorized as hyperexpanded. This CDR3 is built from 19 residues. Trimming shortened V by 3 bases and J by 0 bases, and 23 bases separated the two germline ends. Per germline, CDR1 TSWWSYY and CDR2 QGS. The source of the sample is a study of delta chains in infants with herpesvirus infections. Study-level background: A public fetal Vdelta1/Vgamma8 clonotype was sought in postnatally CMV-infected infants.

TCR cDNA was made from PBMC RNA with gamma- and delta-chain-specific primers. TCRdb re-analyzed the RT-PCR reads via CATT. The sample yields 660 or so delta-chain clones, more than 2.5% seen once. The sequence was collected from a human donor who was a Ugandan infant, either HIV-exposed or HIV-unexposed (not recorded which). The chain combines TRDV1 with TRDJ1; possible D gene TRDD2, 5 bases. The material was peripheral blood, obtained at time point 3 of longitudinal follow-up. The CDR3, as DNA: TGTGCTCTTGGGGACCCAATACCCCTACCGTACCCTTACACCGATAAACTCATCTTT. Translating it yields CALGDPIPLPYPYTDKLIF.